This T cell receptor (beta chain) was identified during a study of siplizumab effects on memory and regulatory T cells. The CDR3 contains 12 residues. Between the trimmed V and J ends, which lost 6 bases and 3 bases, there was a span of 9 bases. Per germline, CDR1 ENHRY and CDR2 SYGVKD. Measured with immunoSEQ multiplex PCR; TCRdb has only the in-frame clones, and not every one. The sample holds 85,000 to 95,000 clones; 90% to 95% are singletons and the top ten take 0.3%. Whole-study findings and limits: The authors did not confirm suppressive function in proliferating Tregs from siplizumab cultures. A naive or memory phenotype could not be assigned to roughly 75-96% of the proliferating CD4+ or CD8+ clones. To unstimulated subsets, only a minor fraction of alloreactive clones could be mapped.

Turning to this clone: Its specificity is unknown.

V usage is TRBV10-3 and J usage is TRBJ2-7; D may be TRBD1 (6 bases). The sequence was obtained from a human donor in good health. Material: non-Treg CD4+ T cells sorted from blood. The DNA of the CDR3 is TGTGCCATCAGACGGGACAACTACGAGCAGTACTTC. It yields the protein CAIRRDNYEQYF.